The subject of this entry is one TCR beta chain. The table lists this clonotype with many counts. The antigen it binds to is not known. No base quality values were provided; no much bigger clone lies one nucleotide off. The entry originates in a study of regulatory T cells in long-lasting Graves disease (dated by TCRdb to the early 2020s). In the study overall: Persistent Graves' disease was defined as persistently positive TSH receptor autoantibodies together with antithyroid drug treatment for over 5 years. Persistent Graves' disease patients in the clinical cohort had taken antithyroid drugs for 9 to 11 years on average. A total of around 35 samples underwent TCR sequencing, from roughly 13 patients with persistent Graves' disease and 20 or so patients with newly diagnosed Graves' disease. The study took place in China and was registered as a clinical trial. This study used TCR sequencing and RNA sequencing of peripheral blood to compare persistent Graves' disease patients against newly diagnosed Graves' disease patients. General findings and caveats noted by the study authors: Lower TCR Shannon entropy and fewer highly expanded clones were observed in persistent Graves' disease patients than in newly diagnosed patients, which suggested clonal expansion. Patients with persistent disease shared more public clonotypes (about 2,900) than newly diagnosed patients did (966). Only peripheral blood was studied, because thyroid tissue, the primary lesion, was inaccessible. Sequencing and analysis were restricted to the TCR beta chain. The small sample size was acknowledged by the authors as a limitation that may reduce accuracy. Persistent disease showed preferential use of TRBV28, TRBJ1-2 and TRBJ2-5, whereas newly diagnosed disease favored TRBV20-1 and TRBJ2-1.

In light of the paper, this sample's time point label describes: persistent/refractory GD, antithyroid drugs over 5 years with positive TRAb. For both TCR sequencing and RNA sequencing, RNA was extracted from PBMCs using TRIzol. The diagnosis of Graves' disease followed American Thyroid Association guidelines. Patients were recruited from an endocrinology department in Xi'an, China. Each patient gave about 10 milliliters of peripheral blood, collected in an EDTA anticoagulant tube. Ficoll Paque Plus density gradient separation was used to isolate PBMCs, and no further T cell sorting was done. An Agilent 2100 Bioanalyzer and agarose gel were used to check RNA quality, while a NanoDrop 2000 measured RNA concentration. From the cysteine through the phenylalanine, the CDR3 covers 15 amino acids. The only DNA kept is the CDR3, 45 bases in frame from the first base. The germline V gene encodes CDR1 MDHEN and CDR2 SYDVKM. The V end loses 1 base and the J end loses 3 bases, and a stretch of 7 bases separates them.

The library was built by means of multiplex PCR. Reads for this sample came from an Illumina HiSeq 4000. iRepertoire HTBI primers and Arm-PCR amplification of CDR3 regions were used to construct TCR beta libraries. Before sequencing, the PCR products underwent gel purification. Under the source paper's analysis protocol: A total of 60 to 80 TRBV and approximately 15 TRBJ segments were identified across samples and were used for gene usage analysis of CDR3 amino acid clonotypes. Filtered high-quality paired reads were merged into contigs using COPE and FqMerger. Contigs were aligned with BLAST to IMGT TRBV, TRBD and TRBJ reference genes, and CDR3 was defined per IMGT. Any clonotype with a frequency above 0.1% was counted as a highly expanded clone. Shannon entropy served as the measure of repertoire diversity, while the Gini coefficient captured V-J evenness. Public clonotypes were defined as clonotypes shared by more than one individual. TCRdb applied fastp at Q25 and MiXCR to the public reads, then kept only in-frame beta chains. Rows merge per CDR3 protein into single entries with the most common DNA and genes. These V and J calls are TCRdb output, not the study's own analysis. This sample lists about 660,000 distinct CDR3 sequences; about 30% were detected once. Clones ranked in the top ten supply around 40% of the sample.

Sequenced material: peripheral blood mononuclear cells (PBMCs), taken when the disease was refractory, from a patient treated with antithyroid drugs. This sequence uses TRBV28 and TRBJ1-6; the D gene cannot be resolved reliably. The source of this sequence is a female donor with Graves disease. The CDR3 region reads CASSLSGSYNSPLHF. The sequenced DNA is TGTGCCAGCAGTTTATCGGGCAGCTATAATTCACCCCTCCACTTT.